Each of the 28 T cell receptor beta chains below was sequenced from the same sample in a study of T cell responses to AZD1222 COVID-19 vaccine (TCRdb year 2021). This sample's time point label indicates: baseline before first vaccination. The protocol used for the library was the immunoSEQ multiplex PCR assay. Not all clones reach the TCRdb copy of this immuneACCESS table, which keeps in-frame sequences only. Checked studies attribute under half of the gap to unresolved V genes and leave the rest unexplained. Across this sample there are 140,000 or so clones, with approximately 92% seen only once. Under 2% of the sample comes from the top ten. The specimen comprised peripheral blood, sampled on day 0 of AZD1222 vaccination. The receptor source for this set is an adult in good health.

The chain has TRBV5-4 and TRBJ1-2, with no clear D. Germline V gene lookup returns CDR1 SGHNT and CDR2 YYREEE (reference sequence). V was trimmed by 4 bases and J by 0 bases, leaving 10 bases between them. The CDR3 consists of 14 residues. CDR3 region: CASSPGGANYGYTF. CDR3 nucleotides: TGTGCCAGCAGCCCTGGTGGGGCTAACTATGGCTACACCTTC.

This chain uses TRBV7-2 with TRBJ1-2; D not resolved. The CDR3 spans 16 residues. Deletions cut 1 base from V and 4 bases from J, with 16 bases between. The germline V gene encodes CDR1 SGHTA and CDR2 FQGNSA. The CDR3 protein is CASSLEDRRAIYGYTF. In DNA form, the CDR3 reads TGTGCCAGCAGCTTAGAAGATAGACGGGCGATCTATGGCTACACCTTC.

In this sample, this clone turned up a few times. CDR3 protein: CATSVIAGEVAFF. For the CDR3, the DNA is TGTGCCACCAGCGTAATCGCAGGGGAGGTGGCTTTCTTT. V gene TRBV15 combines with J gene TRBJ1-1; tentative D call: TRBD1 (6 bases). This CDR3 spans 13 amino acids. V was pared by 5 bases and J by 11 bases, with 18 bases between. Germline CDR1 reads LNHNV; CDR2 reads YYDKDF (reference sequence).

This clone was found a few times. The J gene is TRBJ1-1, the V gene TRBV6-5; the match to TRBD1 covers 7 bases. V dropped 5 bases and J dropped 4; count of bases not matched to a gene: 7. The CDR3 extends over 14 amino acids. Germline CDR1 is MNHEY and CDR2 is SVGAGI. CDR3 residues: CASSIQGLATEAFF. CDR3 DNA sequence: TGTGCCAGCAGTATACAGGGGCTGGCCACTGAAGCTTTCTTT.

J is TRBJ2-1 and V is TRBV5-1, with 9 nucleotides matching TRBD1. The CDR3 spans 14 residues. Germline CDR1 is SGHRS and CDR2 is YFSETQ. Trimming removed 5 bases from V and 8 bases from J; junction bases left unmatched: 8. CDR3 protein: CASSPGQGVDEQFF. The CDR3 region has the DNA TGCGCCAGCAGTCCGGGACAGGGAGTAGATGAGCAGTTCTTC.

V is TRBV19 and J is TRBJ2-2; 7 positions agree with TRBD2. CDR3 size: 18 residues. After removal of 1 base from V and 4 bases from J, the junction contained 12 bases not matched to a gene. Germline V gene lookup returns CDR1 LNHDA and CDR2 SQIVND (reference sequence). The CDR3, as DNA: TGTGCCAGTAGTATAGGGGCGGGAGTTTATCGGGGCACCGGGGAGCTGTTTTTT. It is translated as CASSIGAGVYRGTGELFF. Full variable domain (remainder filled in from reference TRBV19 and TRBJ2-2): DGGITQSPKYLFRKEGQNVTLSCEQNLNHDAMYWYRQDPGQGLRLIYYSQIVNDFQKGDIAEGYSVSREKKESFPLTVTSAQKNPTAFYLCASSIGAGVYRGTGELFFGEGSRLTVL.

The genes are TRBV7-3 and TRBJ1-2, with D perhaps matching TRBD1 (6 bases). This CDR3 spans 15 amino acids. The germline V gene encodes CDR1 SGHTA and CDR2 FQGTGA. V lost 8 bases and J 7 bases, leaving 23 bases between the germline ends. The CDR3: CASGRYAGGGGGYTF. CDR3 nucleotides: TGTGCCAGCGGCCGCTACGCCGGGGGCGGTGGTGGCTACACCTTC.

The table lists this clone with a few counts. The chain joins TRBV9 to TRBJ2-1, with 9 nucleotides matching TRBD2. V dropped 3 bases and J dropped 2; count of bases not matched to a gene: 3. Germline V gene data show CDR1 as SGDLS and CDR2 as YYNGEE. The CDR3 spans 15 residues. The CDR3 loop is CASSESSGAYNEQFF. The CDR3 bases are TGTGCCAGCAGCGAATCTAGCGGGGCCTACAATGAGCAGTTCTTC. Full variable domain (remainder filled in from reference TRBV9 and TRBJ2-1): DSGVTQTPKHLITATGQRVTLRCSPRSGDLSVYWYQQSLDQGLQFLIQYYNGEERAKGNILERFSAQQFPDLHSELNLSSLELGDSALYFCASSESSGAYNEQFFGPGTRLTVL.

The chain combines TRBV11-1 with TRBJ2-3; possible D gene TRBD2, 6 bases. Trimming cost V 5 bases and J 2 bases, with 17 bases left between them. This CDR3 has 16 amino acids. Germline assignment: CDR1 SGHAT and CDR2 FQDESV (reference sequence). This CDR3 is CASSHTGRGHTDTQYF. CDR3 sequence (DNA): TGTGCCAGCAGCCATACCGGGCGGGGCCACACAGATACGCAGTATTTT. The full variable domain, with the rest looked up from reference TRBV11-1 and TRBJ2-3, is EAEVAQSPRYKITEKSQAVAFWCDPISGHATLYWYRQILGQGPELLVQFQDESVVDDSQLPKDRFSAERLKGVDSTLKIQPAELGDSAMYLCASSHTGRGHTDTQYFGPGTRLTVL.

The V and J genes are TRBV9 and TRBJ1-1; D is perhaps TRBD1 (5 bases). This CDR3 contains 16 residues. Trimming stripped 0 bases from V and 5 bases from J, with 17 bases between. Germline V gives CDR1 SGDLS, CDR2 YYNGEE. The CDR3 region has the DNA TGTGCCAGCAGCGTAGTACAGGTGGGGGTTGGGACTGAAGCTTTCTTT. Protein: CASSVVQVGVGTEAFF.

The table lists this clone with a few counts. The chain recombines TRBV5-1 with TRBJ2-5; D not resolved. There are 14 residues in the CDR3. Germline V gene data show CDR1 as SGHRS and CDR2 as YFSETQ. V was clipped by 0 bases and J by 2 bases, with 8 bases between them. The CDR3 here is CASSLGYRQETQYF. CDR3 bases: TGCGCCAGCAGCTTGGGGTACAGACAAGAGACCCAGTACTTC.

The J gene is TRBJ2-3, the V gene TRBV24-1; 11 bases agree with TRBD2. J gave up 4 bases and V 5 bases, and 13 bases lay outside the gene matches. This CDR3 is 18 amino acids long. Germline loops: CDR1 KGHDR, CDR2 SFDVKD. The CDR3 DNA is TGTGCCACCAGTGGCCAAACCCAACTAGCGGGAGTTGCAGATACGCAGTATTTT. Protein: CATSGQTQLAGVADTQYF.

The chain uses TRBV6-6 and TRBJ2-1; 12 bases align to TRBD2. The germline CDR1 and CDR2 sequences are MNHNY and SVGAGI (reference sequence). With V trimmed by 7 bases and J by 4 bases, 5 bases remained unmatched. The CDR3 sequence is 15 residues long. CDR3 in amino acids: CASTSGLAGYNEQFF. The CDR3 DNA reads TGTGCCAGCACCTCAGGACTAGCGGGATACAATGAGCAGTTCTTC.

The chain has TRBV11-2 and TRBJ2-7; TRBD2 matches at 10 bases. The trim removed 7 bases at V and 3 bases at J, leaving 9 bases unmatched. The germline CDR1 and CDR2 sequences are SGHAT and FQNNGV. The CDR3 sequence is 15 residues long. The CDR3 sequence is CASTRSGLADYEQYF. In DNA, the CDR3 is TGTGCCAGCACCCGTAGTGGACTAGCGGACTACGAGCAGTACTTC.

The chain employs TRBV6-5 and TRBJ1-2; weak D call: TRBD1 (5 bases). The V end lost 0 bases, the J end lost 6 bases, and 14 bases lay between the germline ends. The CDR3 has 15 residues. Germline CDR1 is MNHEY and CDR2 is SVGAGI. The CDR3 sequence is CASSYSAQGMDGYTF. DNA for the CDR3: TGTGCCAGCAGTTACTCCGCGCAGGGAATGGATGGCTACACCTTC.

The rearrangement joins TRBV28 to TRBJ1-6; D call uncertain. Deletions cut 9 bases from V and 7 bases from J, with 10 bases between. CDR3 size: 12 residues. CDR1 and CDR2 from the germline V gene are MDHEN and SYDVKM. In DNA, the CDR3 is TGTGCCAGTGGACGATGGAATTCACCCCTCCACTTT. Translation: CASGRWNSPLHF.

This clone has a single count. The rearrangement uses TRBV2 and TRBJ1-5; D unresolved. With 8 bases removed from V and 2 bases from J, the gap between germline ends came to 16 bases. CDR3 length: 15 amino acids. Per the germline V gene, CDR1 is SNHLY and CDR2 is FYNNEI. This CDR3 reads CASRDGSFRNQPQHF. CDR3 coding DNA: TGTGCCAGCCGAGACGGGTCTTTTCGCAATCAGCCCCAGCATTTT.

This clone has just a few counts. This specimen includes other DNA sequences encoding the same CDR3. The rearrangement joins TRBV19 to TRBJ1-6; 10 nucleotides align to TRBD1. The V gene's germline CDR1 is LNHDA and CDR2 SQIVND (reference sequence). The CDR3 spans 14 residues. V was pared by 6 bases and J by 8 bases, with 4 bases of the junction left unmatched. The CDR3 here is CASSPTGGDSPLHF. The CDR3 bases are TGTGCCAGTAGCCCGACAGGGGGCGATTCACCCCTCCACTTT.

CDR3 protein: CASVPGAGSLNTEAFF. The CDR3 bases are TGTGCCAGCGTCCCCGGAGCCGGCAGCCTGAACACTGAAGCTTTCTTT. The chain is built from TRBV5-4 and TRBJ1-1, with D hard to call. V gave up 7 bases and J gave up 0 bases, with 19 bases separating them. There are 16 residues in the CDR3. Germline CDR1 reads SGHNT; CDR2 reads YYREEE (reference sequence). The full variable domain, with the rest looked up from reference TRBV5-4 and TRBJ1-1, is ETGVTQSPTHLIKTRGQQVTLRCSSQSGHNTVSWYQQALGQGPQFIFQYYREEENGRGNFPPRFSGLQFPNYSSELNVNALELDDSALYLCASVPGAGSLNTEAFFGQGTRLTVV.

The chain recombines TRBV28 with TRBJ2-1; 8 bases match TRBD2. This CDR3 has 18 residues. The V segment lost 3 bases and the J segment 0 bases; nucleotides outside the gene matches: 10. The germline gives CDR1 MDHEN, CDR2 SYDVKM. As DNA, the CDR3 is TGTGCCAGCAGTTTGGGGCTAGCGGGCAGGAGCTCCTACAATGAGCAGTTCTTC. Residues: CASSLGLAGRSSYNEQFF.

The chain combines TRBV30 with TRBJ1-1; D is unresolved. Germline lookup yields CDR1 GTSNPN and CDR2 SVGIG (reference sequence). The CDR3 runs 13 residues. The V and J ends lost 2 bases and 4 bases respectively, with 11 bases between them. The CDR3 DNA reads TGTGCCTGGAGTCCATCGCGGGCCACTGAAGCTTTCTTT. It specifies CAWSPSRATEAFF.

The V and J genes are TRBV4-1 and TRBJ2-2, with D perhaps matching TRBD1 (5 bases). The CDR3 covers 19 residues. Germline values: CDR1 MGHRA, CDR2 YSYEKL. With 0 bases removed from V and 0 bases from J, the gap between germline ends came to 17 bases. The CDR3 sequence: CASSQDTRTSRSNTGELFF. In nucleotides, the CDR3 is TGCGCCAGCAGCCAAGATACCAGGACAAGCCGATCGAACACCGGGGAGCTGTTTTTT.

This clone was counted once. CDR3 in amino acids: CASSAGHSNEKLFF. CDR3 nucleotides: TGTGCCAGCAGTGCGGGACACAGTAATGAAAAACTGTTTTTT. The V gene is TRBV2, the J gene TRBJ1-4; the D gene is possibly TRBD1 (6 bases). This CDR3 is 14 amino acids long. CDR1 SNHLY and CDR2 FYNNEI come from the germline V gene. The germline V and J ends were trimmed by 4 bases and 4 bases, with 10 bases remaining between them.

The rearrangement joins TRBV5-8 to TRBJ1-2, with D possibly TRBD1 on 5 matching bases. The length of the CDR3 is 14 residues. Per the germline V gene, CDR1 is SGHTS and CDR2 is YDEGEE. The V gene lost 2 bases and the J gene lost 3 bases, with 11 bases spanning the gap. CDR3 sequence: CASSLKRGDYGYTF. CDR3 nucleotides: TGTGCCAGCAGCTTAAAGAGGGGCGACTATGGCTACACCTTC. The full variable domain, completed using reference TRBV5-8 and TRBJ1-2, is EAGVTQSPTHLIKTRGQQATLRCSPISGHTSVYWYQQALGLGLQFLLWYDEGEERNRGNFPPRFSGRQFPNYSSELNVNALELEDSALYLCASSLKRGDYGYTFGSGTRLTVV.

CDR3: CATRREGQSDEQFF. CDR3 sequence (DNA): TGTGCCACCAGGCGGGAGGGCCAATCCGATGAGCAGTTCTTC. This chain connects TRBV24-1 to TRBJ2-1, with 9 bases that match TRBD2. Germline V lookup: CDR1 KGHDR, CDR2 SFDVKD. The CDR3 loop spans 14 amino acids. V trimming: 7 bases; J trimming: 8 bases; junction bases outside the gene matches: 8.

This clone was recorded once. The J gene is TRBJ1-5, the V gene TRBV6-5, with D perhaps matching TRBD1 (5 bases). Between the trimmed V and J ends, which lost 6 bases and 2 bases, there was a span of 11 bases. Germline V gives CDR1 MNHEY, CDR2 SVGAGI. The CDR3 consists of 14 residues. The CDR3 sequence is CASSRESGNQPQHF. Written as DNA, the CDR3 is TGTGCCAGCAGCAGGGAATCAGGCAATCAGCCCCAGCATTTT.

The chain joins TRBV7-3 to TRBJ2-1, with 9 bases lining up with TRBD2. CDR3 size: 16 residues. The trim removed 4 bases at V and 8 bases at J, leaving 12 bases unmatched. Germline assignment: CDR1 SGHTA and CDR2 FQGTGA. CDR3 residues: CASSSRGSGSNYEQFF. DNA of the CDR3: TGTGCCAGCAGCTCCCGGGGTAGCGGGAGTAACTATGAGCAGTTCTTC.

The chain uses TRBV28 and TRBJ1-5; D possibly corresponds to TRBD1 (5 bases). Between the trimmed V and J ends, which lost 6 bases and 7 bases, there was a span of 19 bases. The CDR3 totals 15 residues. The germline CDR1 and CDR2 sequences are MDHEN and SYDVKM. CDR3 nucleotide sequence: TGTGCCAGCAGCCCCTACTCAGCGGGGGGACAGCCCCAGCATTTT. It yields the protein CASSPYSAGGQPQHF.